The 20 T cell receptor beta chains in this list originate from one sample, sequenced in a study of CD8 T cells in Susac syndrome (dated by TCRdb to the late 2010s). The protocol used for the library was the immunoSEQ multiplex PCR assay. RNA was extracted using the RNeasy kit, and about 0.45 to 1 ug of the RNA was reverse transcribed with random hexamers. TCRdb passed the public sequencing reads through fastp at Q25 and MiXCR, retaining productive beta sequences. Rows merge per CDR3 protein into single entries with the most common DNA and genes. In this sample the table shows about 140,000 distinct CDR3 sequences, approximately 95% of which occur a single time. The ten biggest clones cover 0.14% of the sample. Material: CD4+ T cells from PBMCs. Receptor source: a human donor with Susac syndrome.

The chain couples TRBV29-1 to TRBJ1-1; no reliable D call. From germline, CDR1 is SQVTM and CDR2 ANQGSEA. The CDR3 is 11 residues long. V lost 2 bases, J lost 4 bases, and 5 bases lay in between. CDR3 residues: CSVEPSTEAFF. The CDR3 region has the DNA TGCAGCGTTGAACCCAGCACTGAAGCTTTCTTT.

This clonotype was observed a few times. The chain is built from TRBV7-2 and TRBJ2-7, with 8 bases aligning to TRBD1. CDR1 and CDR2 from the germline V gene are SGHTA and FQGNSA. Germline trimming cut 0 bases from V and 0 bases from J; bases unmatched to any gene: 1. There are 15 residues in the CDR3. CDR3 nucleotides: TGTGCCAGCAGCTTAGCCGGACAGGGCTCCTACGAGCAGTACTTC. Translated, it gives CASSLAGQGSYEQYF.

This chain connects TRBV18 to TRBJ2-4; D remains unclear. Trimming left V 2 bases short and J 5 bases short, with 10 bases between. Germline CDR1 is KGHSH and CDR2 is LQKENI. The CDR3 runs to 14 residues. CDR3 DNA: TGTGCCAGCTCACCAACGTCTTCCCAAAACATTCAGTACTTC. Protein product: CASSPTSSQNIQYF.

The J gene is TRBJ1-1, the V gene TRBV3-1; a possible D gene is TRBD1 (5 bases). Trimming removed 5 bases at V and 0 bases at J, with 10 bases between. The germline gives CDR1 LGHDT, CDR2 YNNKEL (reference sequence). The CDR3 contains 14 residues. The CDR3 coding sequence is TGTGCCAGCAGCGGGGGACGACTGAACACTGAAGCTTTCTTT. As protein: CASSGGRLNTEAFF. Drawing the rest from reference TRBV3-1 and TRBJ1-1, the complete variable domain is DTAVSQTPKYLVTQMGNDKSIKCEQNLGHDTMYWYKQDSKKFLKIMFSYNNKELIINETVPNRFSPKSPDKAHLNLHINSLELGDSAVYFCASSGGRLNTEAFFGQGTRLTVV.

The CDR3 loop is CATSRVGGNSPLHF. CDR3 DNA: TGTGCCACCAGCAGAGTTGGTGGGAATTCACCCCTCCACTTT. This chain uses TRBV15 with TRBJ1-6; D gene ambiguous. Trimming removed 1 base at V and 7 bases at J, with 8 bases between. The CDR3 covers 14 residues. Germline lookup yields CDR1 LNHNV and CDR2 YYDKDF (reference sequence). Drawing the rest from reference TRBV15 and TRBJ1-6, the complete variable domain is DAMVIQNPRYQVTQFGKPVTLSCSQTLNHNVMYWYQQKSSQAPKLLFHYYDKDFNNEADTPDNFQSRRPNTSFCFLDIRSPGLGDTAMYLCATSRVGGNSPLHFGNGTRLTVT.

The chain links TRBV7-2 to TRBJ2-1; D unresolved. The CDR3 extends over 13 amino acids. Germline V CDR1 and CDR2: SGHTA, FQGNSA. The ends were cut back, 5 bases at V and 4 bases at J, with 9 bases in the middle. This CDR3 is CASSALPYNEQFF. DNA of the CDR3: TGTGCCAGCAGCGCCCTGCCATACAATGAGCAGTTCTTC.

The rearrangement joins TRBV30 to TRBJ1-6; possibly TRBD1 for D (6 bases). Germline-derived CDR1 and CDR2 are GTSNPN and SVGIG (reference sequence). V dropped 0 bases and J dropped 9 bases, with 15 bases sitting between them. CDR3 length: 15 amino acids. CDR3 DNA: TGTGCCTGGAGTGTACTTCTGGGGGCGGGTTCACCCCTCCACTTT. Amino acid sequence: CAWSVLLGAGSPLHF.

For the CDR3, the DNA is TGTGCCAGCAGGAGGACTAGCGGGTTTTACAATGAGCAGTTCTTC. Its translation: CASRRTSGFYNEQFF. V and J are TRBV2 and TRBJ2-1; 11 nucleotides align to TRBD2. Looked up from germline, CDR1 is SNHLY and CDR2 is FYNNEI. This CDR3 has 15 amino acids. The J segment lost 4 bases and the V segment lost 6 bases, leaving 5 bases of the junction unmatched.

V usage is TRBV10-3 and J usage is TRBJ1-1, with no clear D. This CDR3 comprises 15 residues. CDR1 and CDR2 from the germline V gene are ENHRY and SYGVKD. Between the trimmed V and J ends, which lost 9 bases and 0 bases, there was a span of 17 bases. CDR3 protein: CAMGSSRGMNTEAFF. For the CDR3, the DNA is TGTGCCATGGGCTCGTCGCGGGGTATGAACACTGAAGCTTTCTTT.

The chain employs TRBV12-3 or TRBV12-4 and TRBJ2-5; D uncertain. The CDR3 contains 11 residues. V was shortened by 5 bases and J by 3 bases, with 4 bases between the two germline ends. The CDR3 region is CASSAKETQYF. CDR3 DNA sequence: TGTGCCAGCAGTGCAAAAGAGACCCAGTACTTC.

This clonotype has only one observation. The J gene is TRBJ1-1, the V gene TRBV5-6; 7 bases match TRBD1. Germline V gene sequence: CDR1 SGHDT, CDR2 YYEEEE. Trimming removed 4 bases from V and 6 bases from J; junction bases left unmatched: 6. The CDR3 consists of 13 residues. The CDR3 coding sequence is TGTGCCAGCAGCCCTGACAGGGACGCTGAAGCTTTCTTT. Protein: CASSPDRDAEAFF.

The V call is TRBV20-1, the J call TRBJ2-5; TRBD1 might be the D (5 bases). Germline loops: CDR1 DFQATT, CDR2 SNEGSKA (reference sequence). The CDR3 is made up of 13 amino acids. Between the trimmed V and J ends, which lost 5 bases and 4 bases, there was a span of 14 bases. The CDR3 nucleotides read TGCAGTGCTCCTAGGGGCGCTGGAGAGACCCAGTACTTC. This codes for CSAPRGAGETQYF.

This sequence joins TRBV20-1 and TRBJ2-1; no reliable D call. This CDR3 contains 14 residues. Germline loops: CDR1 DFQATT, CDR2 SNEGSKA (reference sequence). Trimming cost V 4 bases and J 11 bases, with 21 bases left between them. CDR3 coding DNA: TGCAGTGCTACTACCGGCCAGGCCAACGTAAAGCAGTTCTTC. Residues: CSATTGQANVKQFF.

This chain connects TRBV7-8 to TRBJ2-2, with a tentative D call TRBD2 (5 bases). CDR3 size: 17 residues. Looked up from germline, CDR1 is SGHVS and CDR2 is FQNEAQ. V was cut by 1 base and J by 6 bases, with 18 bases left in between. Written as DNA, the CDR3 is TGTGCCAGCAGCTTAGGCGTAGGGAGAATAGGCCCCGGGGAGCTGTTTTTT. Amino acids: CASSLGVGRIGPGELFF.

This clonotype was seen once. The V call is TRBV20-1, the J call TRBJ2-7; D unresolved. This CDR3 has 13 amino acids. Trimming pared 5 bases from V and 6 bases from J, leaving 17 bases between. Looked up from germline, CDR1 is DFQATT and CDR2 is SNEGSKA (reference sequence). The CDR3 reads CSAAPRPRAEQYF. The CDR3 region has the DNA TGCAGTGCTGCACCCCGCCCCCGAGCCGAGCAGTACTTC.

This rearrangement joins TRBV5-1 to TRBJ1-4; 12 bases line up with TRBD1. The CDR3 has 15 residues. The germline V gene encodes CDR1 SGHRS and CDR2 YFSETQ. The V segment lost 1 base and the J segment 7 bases; nucleotides outside the gene matches: 2. CDR3 sequence: CASSLRDRGREKLFF. In DNA, the CDR3 is TGCGCCAGCAGCTTGCGGGACAGGGGGCGTGAAAAACTGTTTTTT.

This clonotype was seen only a few times. The chain has TRBV7-2 and TRBJ2-3, with a tentative D call TRBD2 (5 bases). V was cut by 2 bases and J by 2 bases, with 8 bases left in between. Germline CDR1 is SGHTA and CDR2 is FQGNSA. The CDR3 sequence is 14 residues long. As DNA, the CDR3 is TGTGCCAGCAGCTTAACGAGGGACACAGATACGCAGTATTTT. Protein product: CASSLTRDTDTQYF. Combining the CDR3 with reference TRBV7-2 and TRBJ2-3 gives the whole variable domain GAGVSQSPSNKVTEKGKDVELRCDPISGHTALYWYRQSLGQGLEFLIYFQGNSAPDKSGLPSDRFSAERTGGSVSTLTIQRTQQEDSAVYLCASSLTRDTDTQYFGPGTRLTVL.

The chain is built from TRBV7-9 and TRBJ2-1; TRBD2 matches 7 bases. Germline V gives CDR1 SEHNR, CDR2 FQNEAQ (reference sequence). V dropped 1 base and J dropped 5; count of bases not matched to a gene: 11. The CDR3 is 17 residues long. Here the CDR3 reads CASSLGAGRAPHNEQFF. The CDR3 bases are TGTGCCAGCAGCTTAGGAGCGGGAAGGGCACCTCACAATGAGCAGTTCTTC.

J is TRBJ1-2 and V is TRBV6-6; D remains ambiguous. The length of the CDR3 is 13 residues. Germline loops: CDR1 MNHNY, CDR2 SVGAGI (reference sequence). The V end lost 6 bases, the J end lost 4 bases, and 12 bases lay between the germline ends. The CDR3 region has the DNA TGTGCCAGCAGCGAACCTAACAGCTATGGCTACACCTTC. Amino acids: CASSEPNSYGYTF.

This chain joins TRBV30 and TRBJ2-7; D possibly matches TRBD1 or TRBD2 (6 bases each). V was trimmed by 0 bases and J by 5 bases, leaving 17 bases between them. The CDR3 spans 15 residues. CDR1 is GTSNPN, CDR2 SVGIG, per germline (reference sequence). The CDR3 spells CAWSVRGSRGNEQYF. CDR3 DNA sequence: TGTGCCTGGAGTGTACGGGGGTCAAGGGGGAACGAGCAGTACTTC.